The entry below gives a single TCR beta chain sequence along with its context. The participants were between about 18 and 100 years old and came from some 23 US areas. Cohorts were assigned according to the clinical history that participants reported. The record originates from a study of blood T cell repertoires in COVID-19. In the original analysis: By means of reference gene primer amplification, nucleated cell counts were estimated. Clones were read by immunoSEQ multiplex PCR, and TCRdb kept only the in-frame ones, dropping some. The DNA gave D and trimming, while V, J and clone size come from that table. This table has about 150,000 clones, around 89% appearing once. The sequence came from a woman aged 45-65 years who had recovered from COVID-19. The material sequenced was PBMCs or T cells enriched from blood (not recorded which).

The CDR3 coding sequence is TGTGCCAGTAGTATAGACAGGGTTGGGTCACCCCTCCACTTT. Its protein is CASSIDRVGSPLHF. The chain has TRBV19 and TRBJ1-6, with D tentatively TRBD1 (5 bases). Germline CDR1 and CDR2: LNHDA and SQIVND (reference sequence). This CDR3 contains 14 residues. V lost 0 bases and J 10 bases, leaving 10 bases between the germline ends.